The sequence of this TCR beta chain was determined in a study of shared clonotypes between healthy human individuals. Study details: Contributing individuals were a couple of females and three males aged 18 to 49.

Sequencing used immunoSEQ multiplex PCR; TCRdb keeps in-frame clones, though not all of them. The sample includes around 700,000 clones, about 91% of them seen just once. CD45RO-negative, CCR7-selected cells formed the naive CD8 fraction, which excluded terminally differentiated effector memory CD45RA+ cells. Note on this clone: Its antigen is not identified.

Overall study findings and caveats: In a few donors, 4.5% to 5.5% of naive CD4 clonotypes appeared in common.

This CDR3 is 14 amino acids long. Germline-derived CDR1 and CDR2 are SGHTS and YDEGEE. V was trimmed by 4 bases and J by 3 bases, leaving 13 bases between them. The rearrangement links TRBV5-8 to TRBJ2-5; maybe TRBD1 (6 bases). The sequencing input was naive CD8+ T cells sorted from blood. This sequence originates from a young man in good health. The CDR3 is CASSRSRGEETQYF. In DNA form, the CDR3 reads TGTGCCAGCAGCCGCAGCAGGGGAGAAGAGACCCAGTACTTC.